The next 10 T cell receptor beta chains were all read from a single sample in a study of PD-L1 blockade in urothelial cancer. Time point of the sample: pretreatment peripheral blood. Assay: immunoSEQ multiplex PCR; the TCRdb copy retains only in-frame clones and omits some. The sample shows roughly 63,000 clones, roughly 76% of them seen only once. Here the sequenced sample was PBMCs, taken around atezolizumab (anti-PD-L1) treatment. The source is a man in his 70s with urothelial cancer.

This clone was counted once. The chain combines TRBV5-6 with TRBJ1-1; D ambiguous. With 2 bases removed from V and 0 bases from J, the gap between germline ends came to 20 bases. From germline, CDR1 is SGHDT and CDR2 YYEEEE. The CDR3 runs to 18 residues. The DNA of the CDR3 is TGTGCCAGCAGCTTCTATAGCCTTCGTATAGGAATGAACACTGAAGCTTTCTTT. Translating gives CASSFYSLRIGMNTEAFF.

This chain connects TRBV19 to TRBJ2-7; the D gene is possibly TRBD2 (6 bases). The CDR3 spans 13 residues. Deletions cut 1 base from V and 3 bases from J, with 7 bases between. The germline gives CDR1 LNHDA, CDR2 SQIVND (reference sequence). The CDR3 is CASSIVGGYEQYF. In DNA, the CDR3 is TGTGCCAGTAGTATAGTGGGGGGCTACGAGCAGTACTTC. Supplemented by reference TRBV19 and TRBJ2-7, the full variable domain reads DGGITQSPKYLFRKEGQNVTLSCEQNLNHDAMYWYRQDPGQGLRLIYYSQIVNDFQKGDIAEGYSVSREKKESFPLTVTSAQKNPTAFYLCASSIVGGYEQYFGPGTRLTVT.

This clone came up a few times. CDR3 nucleotide sequence: TGTGCCAGCAGTATATACGAGAATGAAAAACTGTTTTTT. The encoded protein is CASSIYENEKLFF. The chain recombines TRBV6-1 with TRBJ1-4; D unclear. CDR1 MNHNS and CDR2 SASEGT come from the germline V gene. The V gene lost 5 bases and the J gene lost 5 bases, with 9 bases spanning the gap. The CDR3 contains 13 residues.

The genes are TRBV5-4 and TRBJ2-6; TRBD1 might be the D (5 bases). The CDR3 contains 16 residues. The germline V gene has CDR1 SGHNT and CDR2 YYREEE (reference sequence). Trimming left V 0 bases short and J 0 bases short, with 7 bases between. In DNA form, the CDR3 reads TGTGCCAGCAGCTTGGCGACAGCCTCTGGGGCCAACGTCCTGACTTTC. It codes for CASSLATASGANVLTF.

This clone came up once. The chain employs TRBV30 and TRBJ1-4; 7 bases are a match to TRBD1. This CDR3 contains 15 residues. J lost 6 bases, V lost 3 bases, and 10 bases had no gene match. Germline CDR1 and CDR2: GTSNPN and SVGIG (reference sequence). CDR3 coding DNA: TGTGCCTGGAGGCCCCTGGGACAGACAGATGAAAAACTGTTTTTT. Translating it yields CAWRPLGQTDEKLFF.

The V and J genes are TRBV19 and TRBJ1-5, with a possible D match to TRBD1 (5 bases). V was cut by 0 bases and J by 7 bases, with 13 bases left in between. In germline, CDR1 is LNHDA, CDR2 SQIVND (reference sequence). The CDR3 has 15 amino acids. CDR3 in DNA: TGTGCCAGTAGTATAGAGGCGGCAGGGAAGCAGCCCCAGCATTTT. Translated, it gives CASSIEAAGKQPQHF.

The chain combines TRBV9 with TRBJ2-2; 9 bases map to TRBD2. CDR1 is SGDLS and CDR2 is YYNGEE in the germline V gene. The ends lost 0 bases at V and 5 bases at J; junction bases unmatched: 5. This CDR3 is built from 16 residues. CDR3: CASSVGGGESTGELFF. The CDR3 DNA follows: TGTGCCAGCAGCGTAGGCGGGGGGGAATCGACCGGGGAGCTGTTTTTT.

The chain joins TRBV6-1 to TRBJ2-7; D is possibly TRBD1 (8 bases). The V gene lost 11 bases and the J gene lost 1 base, with 21 bases spanning the gap. The CDR3 has 15 residues. Looked up from germline, CDR1 is MNHNS and CDR2 is SASEGT. The CDR3 coding sequence is TGTGCCGGCGCTACAGGGGGGGCATTATCCTACGAGCAGTACTTC. This sequence encodes CAGATGGALSYEQYF.

The chain is built from TRBV5-8 and TRBJ1-2; D is perhaps TRBD1 (6 bases). V was clipped by 4 bases and J by 5 bases, with 9 bases between them. Germline CDR1 is SGHTS and CDR2 is YDEGEE. There are 12 residues in the CDR3. The DNA of the CDR3 is TGTGCCAGCAGCCTCAGGGGTTATGGCTACACCTTC. This translates into CASSLRGYGYTF.

This sequence joins TRBV13 and TRBJ1-2; D unresolved. This CDR3 has 13 residues. Trimming removed 5 bases from V and 5 bases from J, with 12 bases in between. Germline CDR1 PRHDT, CDR2 FYEKMQ (reference sequence). The CDR3 nucleotides read TGTGCCAGCAGCCCCCTAGTCAGTTATGGCTACACCTTC. Amino acids: CASSPLVSYGYTF.